Listed below are T cell receptor beta chains from one sample, sequenced in a study of T cells in localized non-small cell lung cancer. Repertoires were generated with immunoSEQ multiplex PCR, while TCRdb's copy carries only in-frame clones and drops some. The table has roughly 20,000 clones, roughly 89% seen once. This material consisted of peripheral blood, taken before any cancer treatment. The receptors originated from a male donor aged 60 or older with stage I squamous cell lung carcinoma. Both conserved end residues are part of each CDR3. Each record gives: CDR3 DNA, CDR3 protein, clone size, D gene, V gene, J gene. A D gene is named only where the DNA matches it firmly. Clone size is stated in some rows and not others, as once, few, many or a class when expanded.

cdr3_nt: TGTGCCAGTACCTTCAAGGAACACTCCTACGCGGACACCATATATTTT
cdr3_aa: CASTFKEHSYADTIYF
clone_size: .
d_call: .
v_call: TRBV19
j_call: TRBJ1-3

cdr3_nt: TGCGCCAGCAGCCGGGCAAACTATGGCTACACCTTC
cdr3_aa: CASSRANYGYTF
clone_size: .
d_call: .
v_call: TRBV4-1
j_call: TRBJ1-2

cdr3_nt: TGTGCCAGCTCACCGACAGTCCCCTCTGGAAACACCATATATTTT
cdr3_aa: CASSPTVPSGNTIYF
clone_size: once
d_call: .
v_call: TRBV18
j_call: TRBJ1-3

cdr3_nt: TGCAGTGCTTTGGGACTAGCGGGGAAGTATTTT
cdr3_aa: CSALGLAGKYF
clone_size: .
d_call: TRBD2
v_call: TRBV20-1
j_call: TRBJ2-3

cdr3_nt: TGCGCCAGCAGCTTGGTGGGGGAAGGGAATTCACCCCTCCACTTT
cdr3_aa: CASSLVGEGNSPLHF
clone_size: .
d_call: .
v_call: TRBV5-1
j_call: TRBJ1-6

cdr3_nt: TGCGCCAGCAGCCAACTCCCGAATCAGCCCCAGCATTTT
cdr3_aa: CASSQLPNQPQHF
clone_size: .
d_call: .
v_call: TRBV4-1
j_call: TRBJ1-5

cdr3_nt: TGCGCCAGCAGCCAAGATTTTAGGCAAACCTATAATTCACCCCTCCACTTT
cdr3_aa: CASSQDFRQTYNSPLHF
clone_size: once
d_call: .
v_call: TRBV4-1
j_call: TRBJ1-6

cdr3_nt: TGTGCCAGTACCCAACCCCAGGGGGCAGGGGGAAAGAGGGAGCTGTTTTTT
cdr3_aa: CASTQPQGAGGKRELFF
clone_size: .
d_call: TRBD1
v_call: TRBV19
j_call: TRBJ2-2

cdr3_nt: TGCAGCGCCCGGGGACGGGGGAACTCCTACGAGCAGTACTTC
cdr3_aa: CSARGRGNSYEQYF
clone_size: .
d_call: .
v_call: TRBV29-1
j_call: TRBJ2-7

cdr3_nt: TGTGCTAGTGGCCTCGGGCTTAACACTGAAGCTTTCTTT
cdr3_aa: CASGLGLNTEAFF
clone_size: .
d_call: .
v_call: TRBV12-5
j_call: TRBJ1-1

cdr3_nt: TGTGCCAGCAGTTACTCGACAGGGGGGAACTATGGCTACACCTTC
cdr3_aa: CASSYSTGGNYGYTF
clone_size: .
d_call: TRBD1
v_call: TRBV6-5
j_call: TRBJ1-2

cdr3_nt: TGTGCCAGTAGTATAGTGGGACAGGGTCGAAATTCACCCCTCCACTTT
cdr3_aa: CASSIVGQGRNSPLHF
clone_size: .
d_call: TRBD1
v_call: TRBV19
j_call: TRBJ1-6

cdr3_nt: TGTGCCAGCAGTTACTCCGGGACTAGCGACTACAATGAGCAGTTCTTC
cdr3_aa: CASSYSGTSDYNEQFF
clone_size: .
d_call: TRBD2
v_call: TRBV6-5
j_call: TRBJ2-1

cdr3_nt: TGTGCCAGCAGTACAGGGGAAAATCAGCCCCAGCATTTT
cdr3_aa: CASSTGENQPQHF
clone_size: .
d_call: TRBD1
v_call: TRBV27
j_call: TRBJ1-5

cdr3_nt: TGCGCCAGCAGCCCCACAGGGCCGGAATATGGCTACACCTTC
cdr3_aa: CASSPTGPEYGYTF
clone_size: .
d_call: .
v_call: TRBV5-1
j_call: TRBJ1-2

cdr3_nt: TGTGCCAGCAGCTTGACAGGGGGCAATGAGCAGTTCTTC
cdr3_aa: CASSLTGGNEQFF
clone_size: once
d_call: TRBD1
v_call: TRBV5-4
j_call: TRBJ2-1

cdr3_nt: TGTGCCAGCAAGTTCGGGACAGGGTGGGAGACCCAGTACTTC
cdr3_aa: CASKFGTGWETQYF
clone_size: .
d_call: TRBD1
v_call: TRBV2
j_call: TRBJ2-5

cdr3_nt: TGTGCCAGCAGGCCCAGTCCGGTTAGGCCCGAGCAGTACTTC
cdr3_aa: CASRPSPVRPEQYF
clone_size: once
d_call: .
v_call: TRBV5-5
j_call: TRBJ2-7

cdr3_nt: TGCGCCAGCAGCTTGTACGGGGGGACTGGGGCCAACGTCCTGACTTTC
cdr3_aa: CASSLYGGTGANVLTF
clone_size: .
d_call: TRBD2
v_call: TRBV5-1
j_call: TRBJ2-6

cdr3_nt: TGTGCCAGCTCTTGGGGCGGACCTACGTATGGCTACACCTTC
cdr3_aa: CASSWGGPTYGYTF
clone_size: .
d_call: .
v_call: TRBV7-2
j_call: TRBJ1-2

cdr3_nt: TGCAGCGTTGAGACAGGCATTAACTATGGCTACACCTTC
cdr3_aa: CSVETGINYGYTF
clone_size: .
d_call: .
v_call: TRBV29-1
j_call: TRBJ1-2

cdr3_nt: TGTGCCAGCAGCGCCGACAGATCTAATGAAAAACTGTTTTTT
cdr3_aa: CASSADRSNEKLFF
clone_size: once
d_call: .
v_call: TRBV4-2
j_call: TRBJ1-4

cdr3_nt: TGTGCCAGCAGCACCTCCGGGACAGGTAATTATGGCTACACCTTC
cdr3_aa: CASSTSGTGNYGYTF
clone_size: .
d_call: .
v_call: TRBV21-1
j_call: TRBJ1-2